A single sample is the source of the 6 T cell receptor beta chains below, sequenced in a study of cytomegalovirus exposure and HLA in healthy donors. 13 Jbeta primers and 60 Vbeta primers were used for the PCR. Assay used: immunoSEQ multiplex PCR; TCRdb lists only in-frame clones, some missing. Of some 130,000 clones listed, roughly three quarters are singletons. Input material: PBMCs. All receptors come from a middle-aged man in good health and CMV-seronegative.

This rearrangement joins TRBV6-1 to TRBJ2-5, with D tentatively TRBD1 (5 bases). Trimming cost V 6 bases and J 5 bases, with 10 bases left between them. CDR3 size: 12 residues. CDR1 is MNHNS, CDR2 SASEGT, per germline. In DNA, the CDR3 is TGTGCCAGCAGCCCCAGGGCGGAGACCCAGTACTTC. It is translated as CASSPRAETQYF.

The chain is built from TRBV10-3 and TRBJ2-3, with TRBD1 as a possible D gene (6 bases). This CDR3 region has 13 residues. Germline-derived CDR1 and CDR2 are ENHRY and SYGVKD. V lost 11 bases, J lost 6 bases, and 18 bases lay in between. The CDR3 protein is CALKAGESDTQYF. CDR3 in DNA: TGTGCCCTCAAAGCAGGGGAGTCCGATACGCAGTATTTT.

This clone has more than one count but fewer than ten. This chain links TRBV6-1 with TRBJ2-2; maybe TRBD1 (6 bases). The germline V and J ends were trimmed by 6 bases and 6 bases, with 17 bases remaining between them. Per the germline V gene, CDR1 is MNHNS and CDR2 is SASEGT. The CDR3 covers 15 residues. The CDR3 DNA reads TGTGCCAGCAGCGAGCCAGGGGAGTTCGCCGGGGAGCTGTTTTTT. Protein: CASSEPGEFAGELFF.

The V gene is TRBV19, the J gene TRBJ1-2, with 8 bases matching TRBD1. V shed 3 bases, J shed 4 bases, and the junction held 7 bases outside the gene matches. This CDR3 spans 15 amino acids. Germline lookup yields CDR1 LNHDA and CDR2 SQIVND (reference sequence). DNA of the CDR3: TGTGCCAGTAGTATCTTCGGGACAGGTGTCTATGGCTACACCTTC. Translating it yields CASSIFGTGVYGYTF.

The rearrangement uses TRBV4-3 and TRBJ2-3; 8 bases map to TRBD1. This CDR3 has 15 residues. Germline values: CDR1 LGHNA, CDR2 YSLEER. With V trimmed by 1 base and J by 0 bases, 0 bases remained unmatched. CDR3 sequence: CASSQGTGSTDTQYF. The DNA of the CDR3 is TGCGCCAGCAGCCAAGGGACAGGGAGCACAGATACGCAGTATTTT.

The chain employs TRBV6-5 and TRBJ1-2; maybe TRBD1 (6 bases). The ends were cut back, 2 bases at V and 4 bases at J, with 8 bases in the middle. Germline CDR1 and CDR2: MNHEY and SVGAGI. CDR3 length equals 13 residues. The CDR3 nucleotides read TGTGCCAGCAGTTACCGGACAGCCTATGGCTACACCTTC. Protein product: CASSYRTAYGYTF.